This T cell receptor beta chain was retrieved from a study of cytomegalovirus exposure and HLA in healthy donors. There are a few counts of this clone. The target antigen is unknown. With 60 Vbeta and 13 Jbeta primers, the PCR was carried out. Under the authors' procedure: An analysis that came later counted 80 million or so unique TCR beta chains, approximately 9.9 million shared. Clones were read by immunoSEQ multiplex PCR, and TCRdb kept only the in-frame ones, dropping some. Clonal size and the V and J genes are those of that table, whereas D and trimming came from the DNA. This sample has roughly 180,000 clones; 82% occur once, and the top ten carry 1.5%. Study findings and constraints: A classifier reportedly called cytomegalovirus status with high sensitivity and specificity. Further analysis was carried out later, and it showed several of the most significant clusters appearing linked to common viral pathogens.

This TCR came from a man between 35 and 55 years old in good health and CMV-seronegative. Sequencing input: PBMCs.

The CDR3 DNA sequence: TGCGCCAGCAGCTCTCTACCTAGCACAGATACGCAGTATTTT. It encodes CASSSLPSTDTQYF. This chain connects TRBV5-1 to TRBJ2-3, with D unclear. Trimming stripped 3 bases from V and 0 bases from J, with 8 bases between. The CDR3 is 14 residues long. Per germline, CDR1 SGHRS and CDR2 YFSETQ. Combining the CDR3 with reference TRBV5-1 and TRBJ2-3 gives the whole variable domain KAGVTQTPRYLIKTRGQQVTLSCSPISGHRSVSWYQQTPGQGLQFLFEYFSETQRNKGNFPGRFSGRQFSNSRSEMNVSTLELGDSALYLCASSSLPSTDTQYFGPGTRLTVL.